The text below deals with one T cell receptor (beta chain). The data originate from a study of blood T cell repertoires in COVID-19. Study-level background: Italy, Spain and the United States were the sources of the convalescent and acute COVID-19 samples.

The germline V gene has CDR1 SGHRS and CDR2 YFSETQ. The CDR3 is made up of 16 amino acids. V trimming: 3 bases; J trimming: 3 bases; junction bases outside the gene matches: 12. Original methodology: Estimation of nucleated cell counts was performed using reference gene primer amplification. Only in-frame clones appear in the TCRdb table, and some are missing; sequencing was by immunoSEQ multiplex PCR. The DNA was the basis for D and trimming; V, J and clone size are from that table. The top ten clones hold approximately 11% of a sample with 200,000 or so clones, about 85% of them seen once. Clinical history as reported by participants underpinned cohort assignment. Recovery among Cohort 3 donors was established by two negative PCRs, clearance, or symptom resolution.

The sequence came from a young man who had recovered from COVID-19. The source material was PBMCs or T cells enriched from blood (not recorded which). This chain links TRBV5-1 with TRBJ2-7; 7 bases agree with TRBD1. CDR3 protein: CASSSGIRGQFYEQYF. The CDR3 DNA reads TGCGCCAGCAGCTCGGGAATTAGGGGACAGTTCTACGAGCAGTACTTC.